These 29 T cell receptor beta chains were all obtained from the same sample, sequenced in a study of blood T cells in healthy people across ages. The second PCR ran about 6 to 12 cycles with a sample-barcoded 5' primer and J-beta primers. TCRdb re-analysed the 5' RACE reads in MiXCR, keeping a single row per CDR3 protein. The data show around 990,000 distinct CDR3 sequences, with under 40% seen just once and around 13% held by the top ten. Sequenced input: blood. Source of these receptors: a man aged 18 to 29 in good health.

The V call is TRBV7-9, the J call TRBJ1-1; D possibly corresponds to TRBD1 (5 bases). This CDR3 contains 14 residues. The V end lost 10 bases, the J end lost 2 bases, and 17 bases lay between the germline ends. CDR1 and CDR2 from the germline V gene are SEHNR and FQNEAQ (reference sequence). CDR3 loop: CATSLYGGNTEAFF. For the CDR3, the DNA is TGTGCCACCTCACTTTATGGGGGTAACACTGAAGCTTTCTTT.

This clonotype occurred a few times. The chain couples TRBV4-2 to TRBJ1-5; no clear D gene. The CDR3 loop spans 14 amino acids. Per the germline V gene, CDR1 is LGHNA and CDR2 is YNFKEQ. Deletions cut 1 base from V and 4 bases from J, with 8 bases between. Here the CDR3 DNA reads TGTGCCAGCAGCCAAGTCGACGGGAATCAGCCCCAGCATTTT. It specifies CASSQVDGNQPQHF.

V and J are TRBV29-1 and TRBJ2-1; no firm D call. V was pared by 8 bases and J by 0 bases, with 20 bases between. From germline, CDR1 is SQVTM and CDR2 ANQGSEA. This CDR3 spans 16 amino acids. CDR3 nucleotides: TGCAGCCCTCGGACCCATGTGAACATCTCCTACAATGAGCAGTTCTTC. It encodes CSPRTHVNISYNEQFF.

The chain couples TRBV10-3 to TRBJ2-1; possible D gene TRBD1, 6 bases. The CDR3 loop spans 14 amino acids. Germline V gene lookup returns CDR1 ENHRY and CDR2 SYGVKD. V was clipped by 6 bases and J by 5 bases, with 14 bases between them. CDR3 nucleotides: TGTGCCATCAGGGACAGAAGGAATCACAATGAGCAGTTCTTC. Amino acids: CAIRDRRNHNEQFF.

The rearrangement joins TRBV4-1 to TRBJ1-5, with D uncertain. The CDR3 runs to 15 residues. The V and J ends lost 4 bases and 4 bases respectively, with 14 bases between them. CDR1 is MGHRA and CDR2 is YSYEKL in the germline V gene. The CDR3 sequence is CASSPAHWGNQPQHF. DNA for the CDR3: TGCGCCAGCAGCCCGGCCCATTGGGGAAATCAGCCCCAGCATTTT.

A note on this clonotype: With a much larger clone just one base away, this may be a read error. The genes are TRBV7-2 and TRBJ2-3; D gene ambiguous. CDR1 is SGHTA and CDR2 is FQGNSA in the germline V gene. The CDR3 consists of 14 residues. V dropped 5 bases and J dropped 4 bases, with 13 bases sitting between them. DNA for the CDR3: TGTGCCAGCAGCGTAGTCGCGGCACCAGATACGCAGTATTTT. The encoded protein is CASSVVAAPDTQYF.

This chain connects TRBV5-1 to TRBJ2-1; 7 bases align to TRBD1. TRBJ2-7 explains the end of the DNA better; the J call may be wrong. In germline, CDR1 is SGHRS, CDR2 YFSETQ. The CDR3 loop spans 14 amino acids. CDR3 amino acids: CASSLGDRYNEQYF. The CDR3 coding sequence is TGCGCCAGCAGCTTGGGGGACAGATACAATGAGCAGTACTTC.

This clonotype has ten or more counts. V usage is TRBV18 and J usage is TRBJ2-1; TRBD2 matches 11 bases. Germline loops: CDR1 KGHSH, CDR2 LQKENI. Unmatched junction bases numbered 11, after V lost 3 bases and J lost 4 bases. There are 18 residues in the CDR3. This CDR3 is CASSPGTSGRPFYNEQFF. DNA for the CDR3: TGTGCCAGCTCACCTGGGACTAGCGGAAGACCCTTTTACAATGAGCAGTTCTTC.

Note on this clonotype: Relative to the germline gene, one junction end is altered; a read error may explain this. The chain recombines TRBV7-2 with TRBJ2-3; possible D gene TRBD1, 7 bases. This CDR3 is built from 16 residues. Germline CDR1 and CDR2: SGHTA and FQGNSA. In DNA, the CDR3 is TGTGCCAGCAGCGTGCGCAGGGGGGTGGAAACAGATATGCAGTATTTT. Its protein product is CASSVRRGVETDMQYF.

The chain carries TRBV5-4 and TRBJ1-1; a possible D gene is TRBD1 (5 bases). The CDR3 totals 16 residues. Trimming shortened V by 4 bases and J by 2 bases, and 18 bases separated the two germline ends. The germline V gene encodes CDR1 SGHNT and CDR2 YYREEE (reference sequence). CDR3 sequence (DNA): TGTGCCAGCAGCCCTCCCGCTCGTGGGGCAAACACTGAAGCTTTCTTT. Its protein product is CASSPPARGANTEAFF.

This rearrangement joins TRBV7-9 to TRBJ2-1; 7 nucleotides line up with TRBD1. From germline, CDR1 is SEHNR and CDR2 FQNEAQ (reference sequence). With 5 bases clipped from V and 6 bases from J, the junction kept 16 bases outside the gene matches. This CDR3 spans 17 amino acids. CDR3 coding DNA: TGTGCCAGCAGCCGGTTAGTGGCCGGGACAGCAGGCAATGAGCAGTTCTTC. Encoded protein: CASSRLVAGTAGNEQFF.

This chain joins TRBV6-1 and TRBJ2-7; D not certain. This CDR3 spans 15 amino acids. Germline loops: CDR1 MNHNS, CDR2 SASEGT. The V end was cut by 6 bases, the J end by 0 bases, with 15 bases between. CDR3 sequence reads: CASSKTVDSSYEQYF. The CDR3 nucleotides are TGTGCCAGCAGCAAAACCGTGGATAGCTCCTACGAGCAGTACTTC.

This clonotype turned up a few times. The V gene is TRBV25-1, the J gene TRBJ1-2, with unresolved D. CDR3 length equals 13 residues. V lost 4 bases to trimming and J lost 3 bases, with 9 bases between them. Germline V gene data show CDR1 as MGHDK and CDR2 as SYGVNS. The CDR3 coding sequence is TGTGCCAGCAGTGCTGGTCCGGACTATGGCTACACCTTC. Amino acid sequence: CASSAGPDYGYTF.

As for this clonotype: With a much larger clone just one base away, this may be a read error. The chain links TRBV27 to TRBJ2-7, with D hard to call. The CDR3 extends over 14 amino acids. The germline CDR1 and CDR2 sequences are MNHEY and SMNVEV (reference sequence). CDR3 sequence: CTSSLGRISYEQYF. The CDR3 coding sequence is TGTACCAGCAGTTTAGGGCGGATTTCCTACGAGCAGTACTTC.

Only a few counts were recorded for this clonotype. The chain uses TRBV12-3 or TRBV12-4 and TRBJ2-5; no definite D call. The V end was cut by 11 bases, the J end by 11 bases, with 21 bases between. This CDR3 region has 12 residues. CDR3 in DNA: TGTGCCCAAGCAGAAGGGTCTAATGAGCAGTACTTC. Its translation: CAQAEGSNEQYF.

This clonotype has just one count. V is TRBV3-1 and J is TRBJ1-1; 7 bases line up with TRBD1. The ends lost 0 bases at V and 4 bases at J; junction bases unmatched: 5. The CDR3 is made up of 15 amino acids. Per the germline V gene, CDR1 is LGHDT and CDR2 is YNNKEL (reference sequence). CDR3 amino acids: CASSQDRGTVTEAFF. The CDR3 DNA follows: TGTGCCAGCAGCCAAGATCGGGGGACAGTCACTGAAGCTTTCTTT. Variable domain in full (rest from reference TRBV3-1 and TRBJ1-1): DTAVSQTPKYLVTQMGNDKSIKCEQNLGHDTMYWYKQDSKKFLKIMFSYNNKELIINETVPNRFSPKSPDKAHLNLHINSLELGDSAVYFCASSQDRGTVTEAFFGQGTRLTVV.

This clonotype was detected a few times. This chain uses TRBV10-3 with TRBJ1-6; D may be TRBD1 (5 bases). This CDR3 comprises 14 residues. Between the trimmed V and J ends, which lost 6 bases and 7 bases, there was a span of 13 bases. Germline CDR1 and CDR2: ENHRY and SYGVKD. CDR3 sequence reads: CAISLRGGNSPLHF. In nucleotides, the CDR3 is TGTGCCATCAGCCTTAGGGGTGGCAATTCACCCCTCCACTTT.

The chain joins TRBV20-1 to TRBJ2-2; possible D gene TRBD2, 6 bases. Looked up from germline, CDR1 is DFQATT and CDR2 is SNEGSKA (reference sequence). Trimming pared 0 bases from V and 3 bases from J, leaving 11 bases between. The CDR3 contains 15 residues. Here the CDR3 DNA reads TGCAGTGCTAGAGATCCTGGGGGGTACACCGGGGAGCTGTTTTTT. Translated, it gives CSARDPGGYTGELFF.

This clonotype was seen more than once but under ten times. The rearrangement uses TRBV9 and TRBJ1-2; no definite D call. With 5 bases removed from V and 2 bases from J, the gap between germline ends came to 16 bases. The CDR3 is 15 residues long. Per germline, CDR1 SGDLS and CDR2 YYNGEE. The CDR3 here is CASRESTGSNYGYTF. Written as DNA, the CDR3 is TGTGCCAGCAGAGAGAGTACGGGGAGCAACTATGGCTACACCTTC. Variable domain in full (rest from reference TRBV9 and TRBJ1-2): DSGVTQTPKHLITATGQRVTLRCSPRSGDLSVYWYQQSLDQGLQFLIQYYNGEERAKGNILERFSAQQFPDLHSELNLSSLELGDSALYFCASRESTGSNYGYTFGSGTRLTVV.

The CDR3 region is CAISEIAGGQDTQYF. The DNA of the CDR3 is TGTGCCATCAGTGAAATAGCGGGGGGGCAAGATACGCAGTATTTT. The chain combines TRBV10-3 with TRBJ2-3; 11 nucleotides align to TRBD2. CDR1 ENHRY and CDR2 SYGVKD come from the germline V gene. The CDR3 covers 15 residues. Unmatched junction bases numbered 4, after V lost 3 bases and J lost 5 bases.

The V call is TRBV4-3, the J call TRBJ2-2; D uncertain. V was cut by 1 base and J by 7 bases, with 4 bases left in between. There are 12 residues in the CDR3. CDR1 and CDR2 (germline): LGHNA, YSLEER. The CDR3 DNA is TGCGCCAGCAGCCAAGGCCTCGGGGAGCTGTTTTTT. Encoded protein: CASSQGLGELFF.

V and J are TRBV28 and TRBJ2-4; 11 bases are shared with TRBD1. From germline, CDR1 is MDHEN and CDR2 SYDVKM. The J segment lost 0 bases and the V segment lost 6 bases, leaving 1 base of the junction unmatched. The CDR3 is made up of 15 amino acids. CDR3 loop: CASRGTGGAKNIQYF. CDR3 nucleotides: TGTGCCAGCAGGGGGACAGGGGGAGCCAAAAACATTCAGTACTTC.

The rearrangement uses TRBV6-2 or TRBV6-3 and TRBJ1-2; D might be TRBD1 (5 bases). Germline values: CDR1 MNHEY, CDR2 SVGEGT. The CDR3 runs to 15 residues. Trimming removed 0 bases from V and 8 bases from J, with 16 bases in between. The CDR3 loop reads CASSYSGTPMRGYTF. The CDR3 nucleotides are TGTGCCAGCAGTTACTCTGGGACTCCAATGAGGGGCTACACCTTC.

This chain uses TRBV11-2 with TRBJ2-1; 7 nucleotides match TRBD1. The J segment lost 2 bases and the V segment lost 2 bases, leaving 6 bases of the junction unmatched. Germline CDR1 SGHAT, CDR2 FQNNGV. The CDR3 extends over 16 amino acids. The CDR3 DNA is TGTGCCAGCAGCTTAATCCCCGGGACAGCCTACAATGAGCAGTTCTTC. It codes for CASSLIPGTAYNEQFF.

The genes are TRBV4-2 and TRBJ1-5; TRBD1 is a possible D gene (6 bases). The germline V gene encodes CDR1 LGHNA and CDR2 YNFKEQ. The CDR3 is 16 amino acids. Trimming took 0 bases from V and 5 from J, leaving 14 bases between them. The CDR3 nucleotides are TGTGCCAGCAGCCAAGAGGGCAGGGGATCCGATCAGCCCCAGCATTTT. This translates into CASSQEGRGSDQPQHF.

V gene TRBV5-4 combines with J gene TRBJ2-3, with TRBD1 identical over 7 bases. V shed 4 bases and J 4 bases; nucleotides not matched to a gene: 12. The CDR3 covers 16 residues. Per the germline V gene, CDR1 is SGHNT and CDR2 is YYREEE (reference sequence). The CDR3 sequence is CASSTRLAGGSDTQYF. In DNA form, the CDR3 reads TGTGCCAGCAGCACACGTTTGGCAGGGGGATCAGATACGCAGTATTTT.

V and J are TRBV29-1 and TRBJ2-3; tentatively, D is TRBD2 (5 bases). This CDR3 is 15 amino acids long. V was trimmed by 1 base and J by 2 bases, leaving 13 bases between them. In germline, CDR1 is SQVTM, CDR2 ANQGSEA. CDR3 residues: CSVEGSRGPTDTQYF. The CDR3 DNA reads as TGCAGCGTTGAAGGGTCAAGAGGGCCCACAGATACGCAGTATTTT.

This clonotype turned up a few times. The CDR3 DNA is TGTGCCAGCAACCTACGGGGGGAACGGACTGAAGCTTTCTTT. Its protein product is CASNLRGERTEAFF. The rearrangement links TRBV6-2 or TRBV6-3 to TRBJ1-1; possible D gene TRBD1, 5 bases. Germline V gene lookup returns CDR1 MNHEY and CDR2 SVGEGT. V gave up 7 bases and J gave up 5 bases, with 17 bases separating them. The CDR3 runs 14 residues.

This clonotype has more than one count but fewer than ten. The chain employs TRBV9 and TRBJ2-3; possible D gene TRBD2, 6 bases. This CDR3 spans 14 amino acids. From germline, CDR1 is SGDLS and CDR2 YYNGEE. V lost 3 bases, J lost 6 bases, and 14 bases lay in between. For the CDR3, the DNA is TGTGCCAGCAGCGCCCCGACTAGTTTCGATACGCAGTATTTT. It specifies CASSAPTSFDTQYF.